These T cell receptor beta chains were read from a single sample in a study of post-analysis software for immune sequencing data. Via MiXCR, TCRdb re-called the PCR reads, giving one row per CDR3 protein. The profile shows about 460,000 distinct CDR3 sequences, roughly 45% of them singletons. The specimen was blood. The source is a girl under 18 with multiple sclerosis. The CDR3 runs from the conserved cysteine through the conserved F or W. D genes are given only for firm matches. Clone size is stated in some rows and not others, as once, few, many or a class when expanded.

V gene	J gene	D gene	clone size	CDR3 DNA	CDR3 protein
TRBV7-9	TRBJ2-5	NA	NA	TGTGCCAGCAGCTTAAACATGGGTCAGGGCGGAATTGGGCAGTACTTC	CASSLNMGQGGIGQYF
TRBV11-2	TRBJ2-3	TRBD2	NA	TGTGCCAGCAGCCAGCGTGGACTAGCGTTAGAAACAGATACGCAGTATTTT	CASSQRGLALETDTQYF
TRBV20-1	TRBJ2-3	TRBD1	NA	TGCAACATCCGGGACAGGGGCACAGATACGCAGTATTTT	CNIRDRGTDTQYF
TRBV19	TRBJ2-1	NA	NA	TGTGCCAGTACGTGGAGTTCCGGGTCCTACAATGAGCAGTTCTTC	CASTWSSGSYNEQFF
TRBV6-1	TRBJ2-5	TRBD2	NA	TGTGCCAGCAGCGCGGGACTAGCGGGAGGCTGGTACCAAGAGACCCAGTACTTC	CASSAGLAGGWYQETQYF
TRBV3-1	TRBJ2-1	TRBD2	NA	TGTGCCAGCAGCCAAGGAGGCGCGGGAGACCCCTACAATGAGCAGTTCTTC	CASSQGGAGDPYNEQFF
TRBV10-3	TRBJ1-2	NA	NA	TGTGCCATGTCGGCAGGTTCTAACTATGGCTACACCTTC	CAMSAGSNYGYTF
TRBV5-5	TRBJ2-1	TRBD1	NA	TGTGCCAGCAGCCGGGACAGGACCGGGTTCAATGAGCAGTTCTTC	CASSRDRTGFNEQFF
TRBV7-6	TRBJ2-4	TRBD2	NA	TGTGCCAGCAGCCGCCAAGCGGGAGCGAAAAGCGGGCAGTACTTC	CASSRQAGAKSGQYF
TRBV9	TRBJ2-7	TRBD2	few	TGTGCCAGCAGCCCAAGCGGGGCCGGGGCTTCCTACGAGCAGTACTTC	CASSPSGAGASYEQYF
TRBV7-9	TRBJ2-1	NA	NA	TGTGCCAGCAGCTTACCCAGAGACACCTATGAGCAGTTCTTC	CASSLPRDTYEQFF
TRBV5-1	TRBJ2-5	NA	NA	TGCGCCAGCAGCTTCGGGCAGGGTTTTGCCCAAAAAGAGACCCAGTACTTC	CASSFGQGFAQKETQYF
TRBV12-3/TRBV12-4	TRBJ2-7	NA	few	TGTGCCAGCAGTCGGACGGTGAGCTCCTACGAGCAGTACTTC	CASSRTVSSYEQYF
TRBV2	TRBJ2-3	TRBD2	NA	TGTGCCAGCATGCCGGGACTAGTACCGGCAGATACGCAGTATTTT	CASMPGLVPADTQYF
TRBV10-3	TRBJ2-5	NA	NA	TGTGCCATCAGTGAGGGGTGGGAGACCCAGTACTTC	CAISEGWETQYF
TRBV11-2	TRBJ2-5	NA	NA	TGTGCCAGCAGCTTAGGCGGTGCCCCAGAGACCCAGTACTTC	CASSLGGAPETQYF
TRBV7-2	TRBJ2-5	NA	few	TGTGCCAGCAGCTTAGTGTCAACCGAGGGGACCCAGTACTTC	CASSLVSTEGTQYF
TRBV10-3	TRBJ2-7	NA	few	TGTGCCATCAGTGAGTCCGCGGTAACCTACGAGCAGTACTTC	CAISESAVTYEQYF
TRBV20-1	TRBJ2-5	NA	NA	TGCAGTGCTTCACAGGGTTGGGAGACCCAGTACTTC	CSASQGWETQYF
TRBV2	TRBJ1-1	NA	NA	TGTGCCAGCAGTGGACCCGTAGGTACTGAAGCTTTCTTT	CASSGPVGTEAFF
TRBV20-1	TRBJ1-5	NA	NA	TGCAGTGCCGGTAGGGGAGGTCAGCCCCAGCATTTT	CSAGRGGQPQHF
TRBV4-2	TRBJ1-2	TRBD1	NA	TGTGCCAGCAGCCAAGCGAGTGGGACAGCCAACTTAAACTATGGCTACACCTTC	CASSQASGTANLNYGYTF
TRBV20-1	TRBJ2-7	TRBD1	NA	TGCAGTGCTAGAGACCCCACCGGGACAGGGGTCGGCTACGAGCAGTACTTC	CSARDPTGTGVGYEQYF
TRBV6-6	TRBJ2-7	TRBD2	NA	TGTGCCAGCACCCCATCCGGGGGGGGACGGGAGGACTACGAGCAGTACTTC	CASTPSGGGREDYEQYF
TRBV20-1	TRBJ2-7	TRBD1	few	TGCAGTGCTAGATACGGGACAGGGGGTTACGAGCAGTACTTC	CSARYGTGGYEQYF
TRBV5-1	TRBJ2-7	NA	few	TGCGCCAGCTCCCCAGGGAGGTTCTACGAGCAGTACTTC	CASSPGRFYEQYF
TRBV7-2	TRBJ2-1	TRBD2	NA	TGTGCCAGCAGCCCCCGAAGTTGGGCTAGCGGGAGCAATGAGCAGTTCTTC	CASSPRSWASGSNEQFF
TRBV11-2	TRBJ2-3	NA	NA	TGTGCCAGCAGCCGATCACCAGACTCAGGGTCTGATACGCAGTATTTT	CASSRSPDSGSDTQYF
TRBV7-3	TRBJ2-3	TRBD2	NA	TGTGCCAGCAGCCCTAGCGGGAGATATTCAGATACGCAGTATTTT	CASSPSGRYSDTQYF
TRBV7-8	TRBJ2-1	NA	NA	TGTGCCAGCAGCTTAAAGCAGTCGGGACATACCTACAATGAGCAGTTCTTC	CASSLKQSGHTYNEQFF
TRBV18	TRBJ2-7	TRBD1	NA	TGTGCCAGCTCTCTCCAGGGGACAGGGGCGTCCGAGCAGTACTTC	CASSLQGTGASEQYF
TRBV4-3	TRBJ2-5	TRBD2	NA	TGCGCCAGCAGCCAAGATTTCGGAGCGGGAGGAGGCGAGACCCAGTACTTC	CASSQDFGAGGGETQYF
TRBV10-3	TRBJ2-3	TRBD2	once	TGTGCCATCAGCGGGGGACTAGCGGGAGGCACAGATACGCAGTATTTT	CAISGGLAGGTDTQYF
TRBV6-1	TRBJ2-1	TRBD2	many	TGTGCCAGCAGCGATAGGGGGACGGGACTAGGGAACAATGAGCAGTTCTTC	CASSDRGTGLGNNEQFF
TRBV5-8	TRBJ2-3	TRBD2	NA	TGTGCCAGCAGCCCCCGCGGGTCTAGCGGGAGGAGCACAGATACGCAGTATTTT	CASSPRGSSGRSTDTQYF
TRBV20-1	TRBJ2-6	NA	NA	TGCAGTGCTAGGGGGGACATCTTTGGGGCCAACGTCCTGACTTTC	CSARGDIFGANVLTF
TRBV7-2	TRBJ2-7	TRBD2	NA	TGTGCCAGCAGCCCCGAGCGGCGGGGGGTAATGCGGGACGAGCAGTACTTC	CASSPERRGVMRDEQYF
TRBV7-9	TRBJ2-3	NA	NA	TGTGCCAGCAGCGCCCAGTTGGGCACAGATACGCAGTATTTT	CASSAQLGTDTQYF
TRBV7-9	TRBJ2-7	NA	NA	TGTGCCAGCAGCTTAGCGGAGGCCAGCGACGAGCAGTACTTC	CASSLAEASDEQYF
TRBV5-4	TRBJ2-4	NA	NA	TGTGCCAGCAGCTTGGGGCCGGGAGTAGAGAAGGGGCACTTC	CASSLGPGVEKGHF
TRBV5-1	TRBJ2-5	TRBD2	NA	TGCGCCAGCAGCCCGACTAGCGGGAGGGAAGAGACCCAGTACTTC	CASSPTSGREETQYF
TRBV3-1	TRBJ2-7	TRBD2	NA	TGTGCCAGCAGCCAAGATCAGGCTAGCGGGAGGGACGAGCAGTACTTC	CASSQDQASGRDEQYF
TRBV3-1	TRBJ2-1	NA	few	TGTGCCAGCAGCCAAGTTGGGGGCTACAATGAGCAGTTCTTC	CASSQVGGYNEQFF
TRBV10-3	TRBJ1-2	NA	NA	TGTGCCGTCAGTGAGTCCCCGGCATCTTATGGCTACACCTTC	CAVSESPASYGYTF
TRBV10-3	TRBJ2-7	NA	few	TGTGCCATCAAAGCAGGAGGGGACGAGCAGTACTTC	CAIKAGGDEQYF
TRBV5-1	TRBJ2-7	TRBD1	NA	TGCGCCAGCAGCTTGGGGACAGGTAAAACCTACGAGCAGTACTTC	CASSLGTGKTYEQYF
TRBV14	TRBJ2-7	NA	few	TGTGCCAGCAGCCAAGACAGGGCCCACGAGCAGTACTTC	CASSQDRAHEQYF
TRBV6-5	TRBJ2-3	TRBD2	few	TGTGCCAGCAGCCGCCGACCCCTAGCGGGAGTAGATACGCAGTATTTT	CASSRRPLAGVDTQYF
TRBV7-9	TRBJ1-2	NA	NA	TGTGCCAGCAGCGAGACTTCTAACTATGGCTACACCTTC	CASSETSNYGYTF
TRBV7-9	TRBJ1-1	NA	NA	TGTGCCAGCAGCTCCTTTAGGATTGAAGCTTTCTTT	CASSSFRIEAFF
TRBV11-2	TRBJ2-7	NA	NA	TGTGCCAGCAGCGGGCAGGGCGTCGAGCAGTACTTC	CASSGQGVEQYF
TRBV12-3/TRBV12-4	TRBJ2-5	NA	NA	TGTGCCAGCAGCCCCAAGACTAGGAGGGGGGAGACCCAGTACTTC	CASSPKTRRGETQYF
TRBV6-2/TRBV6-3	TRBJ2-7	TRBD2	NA	TGTGCCAGCAGTTACGGTCTAGCGGGAGTCTACGAGCAGTACTTC	CASSYGLAGVYEQYF
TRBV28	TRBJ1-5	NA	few	TGTGCCAGCAGTTTATTGGGAGTCGCGGAAAATCAGCCCCAGCATTTT	CASSLLGVAENQPQHF
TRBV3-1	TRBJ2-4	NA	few	TGTGCCAGCAGCCAAGATTACGGTATCAAAAACATTCAGTACTTC	CASSQDYGIKNIQYF
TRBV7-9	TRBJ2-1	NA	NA	TGTGCCAGCAGCTCCTGGGGACCGCCGACCTCCGACTCCTACAATGAGCAGTTCTTC	CASSSWGPPTSDSYNEQFF
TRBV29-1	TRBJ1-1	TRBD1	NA	TGCAGCGTTTACTCGACAGGGAAGAACACTGAAGCTTTCTTT	CSVYSTGKNTEAFF